The 17 T cell receptor beta chains listed next were all sequenced from one sample in a study of OX40 agonist ivuxolimab in advanced cancers. The protocol was immunoSEQ multiplex PCR, while the TCRdb copy is restricted to in-frame clones and leaves out a portion. The data contain about 47,000 clones, around 88% of them singletons. Source: CD4+ or CD8+ T cells sorted from blood, taken in a trial of the OX40 agonist ivuxolimab. The receptor set was obtained from an adult with an advanced solid tumor such as melanoma, head and neck, liver or kidney cancer.

The chain couples TRBV28 to TRBJ2-2, with D unclear. Germline V gene lookup returns CDR1 MDHEN and CDR2 SYDVKM. The germline V and J ends were trimmed by 3 bases and 0 bases, with 5 bases remaining between them. This CDR3 has 14 amino acids. The CDR3 bases are TGTGCCAGCAGTTTTCTCACGAACACCGGGGAGCTGTTTTTT. Protein product: CASSFLTNTGELFF.

About this clone: An end of the junction does not agree with germline; a read error may underlie this. The CDR3 bases are TGTGCCGGCAGTAAGAACAGGGGGCAAGATACGCAGTATTTT. Protein product: CAGSKNRGQDTQYF. The chain carries TRBV6-1 and TRBJ2-3; 9 bases fit TRBD1. CDR1 MNHNS and CDR2 SASEGT come from the germline V gene. The CDR3 runs 14 residues.

This clone came up once. The rearrangement uses TRBV28 and TRBJ2-7, with D uncertain. V was trimmed by 8 bases and J by 2 bases, leaving 13 bases between them. This CDR3 is 13 amino acids long. Germline V gives CDR1 MDHEN, CDR2 SYDVKM. The CDR3 region has the DNA TGTGCCAGCCATTTGAGAGATACCTACGAGCAGTACTTC. It encodes CASHLRDTYEQYF.

The rearrangement joins TRBV5-1 to TRBJ1-1; D gene uncertain. V was pared by 0 bases and J by 4 bases, with 13 bases between. Looked up from germline, CDR1 is SGHRS and CDR2 is YFSETQ. This CDR3 region has 15 residues. Here the CDR3 reads CASSLDGYSGTEAFF. CDR3 in DNA: TGCGCCAGCAGCTTGGATGGCTATTCGGGCACTGAAGCTTTCTTT.

The V and J genes are TRBV9 and TRBJ2-2; D is perhaps TRBD2 (6 bases). The V and J ends lost 1 base and 6 bases respectively, with 16 bases between them. This CDR3 has 16 residues. Germline CDR1 is SGDLS and CDR2 is YYNGEE. The CDR3 DNA is TGTGCCAGCAGCGTAATCCGGGGGTCGAGGGCCGGGGAGCTGTTTTTT. Its translation: CASSVIRGSRAGELFF.

The chain links TRBV2 to TRBJ2-7; the match to TRBD1 covers 10 bases. Unmatched junction bases numbered 7, after V lost 7 bases and J lost 4 bases. This CDR3 spans 14 amino acids. CDR1 and CDR2 from the germline V gene are SNHLY and FYNNEI. CDR3 DNA sequence: TGTGCCAGCATAGGGGACAGGGGCACTTACGAGCAGTACTTC. Its translation: CASIGDRGTYEQYF.

The chain employs TRBV4-2 and TRBJ2-7, with D unclear. CDR3 size: 13 residues. CDR1 and CDR2 (germline): LGHNA, YNFKEQ. Trimming removed 0 bases at V and 4 bases at J, with 7 bases between. The CDR3 here is CASSQERKYEQYF. The CDR3 DNA follows: TGTGCCAGCAGCCAAGAGCGCAAGTACGAGCAGTACTTC.

In its sample, this clone was seen a few times. The chain joins TRBV5-1 to TRBJ2-7; 9 bases are shared with TRBD2. V lost 3 bases, J lost 1 base, and 8 bases stayed unmatched. CDR1 is SGHRS and CDR2 is YFSETQ in the germline V gene. This CDR3 comprises 16 residues. CDR3 nucleotide sequence: TGCGCCAGCAGCTCGGCCGTAGCGGGAGTATCCTACGAGCAGTACTTC. As protein: CASSSAVAGVSYEQYF.

J is TRBJ1-1 and V is TRBV7-9; the D gene is possibly TRBD1 (5 bases). The CDR3 is 12 residues long. With 6 bases removed from V and 7 bases from J, the gap between germline ends came to 12 bases. CDR1 and CDR2 (germline): SEHNR, FQNEAQ (reference sequence). CDR3 in amino acids: CASSSGLGEAFF. CDR3 sequence (DNA): TGTGCCAGCAGTTCAGGGTTGGGTGAAGCTTTCTTT.

J is TRBJ1-1 and V is TRBV6-5; D possibly corresponds to TRBD1 (6 bases). Trimming shortened V by 5 bases and J by 10 bases, and 14 bases separated the two germline ends. Germline lookup yields CDR1 MNHEY and CDR2 SVGAGI. The CDR3 has 12 amino acids. CDR3 bases: TGTGCCAGCAGTCAACAGGGAAGGGGAGCTTTCTTT. This sequence encodes CASSQQGRGAFF.

The chain uses TRBV27 and TRBJ1-1; no firm D call. CDR1 is MNHEY and CDR2 is SMNVEV in the germline V gene (reference sequence). V was cut by 6 bases and J by 1 base, with 9 bases left in between. The length of the CDR3 is 13 residues. DNA of the CDR3: TGTGCCAGCAGGGACCGAAGGAACACTGAAGCTTTCTTT. It translates to CASRDRRNTEAFF.

V gene TRBV6-1 combines with J gene TRBJ1-3, with D uncertain. Trimming left V 5 bases short and J 4 bases short, with 15 bases between. The CDR3 contains 15 residues. Germline-derived CDR1 and CDR2 are MNHNS and SASEGT. This CDR3 is CASSQRPFSGNTIYF. DNA of the CDR3: TGTGCCAGCAGTCAAAGACCCTTCTCGGGAAACACCATATATTTT.

The chain links TRBV5-4 to TRBJ2-2; 8 nucleotides agree with TRBD1. From germline, CDR1 is SGHNT and CDR2 YYREEE (reference sequence). The CDR3 has 15 residues. The V and J ends lost 3 bases and 6 bases, in that order; junction bases with no gene match: 7. CDR3 region: CASSWGDRTPGELFF. CDR3 DNA: TGTGCCAGCAGCTGGGGGGACAGGACTCCCGGGGAGCTGTTTTTT.

The genes are TRBV29-1 and TRBJ1-3; no reliable D call. V lost 6 bases and J lost 0, with 9 bases in between. This CDR3 has 13 residues. Germline V CDR1 and CDR2: SQVTM, ANQGSEA. The chain's CDR3 is CSVLEGSGNTIYF. The DNA of the CDR3 is TGCAGCGTCCTTGAGGGCTCTGGAAACACCATATATTTT.

The chain links TRBV14 to TRBJ2-7; 7 bases are shared with TRBD1. The CDR3 is made up of 14 amino acids. Germline V gives CDR1 SGHDN, CDR2 FVKESK. V shed 4 bases, J shed 5 bases, and the junction held 8 bases outside the gene matches. CDR3 sequence reads: CASSRRQGRDEQYF. The DNA of the CDR3 is TGTGCCAGCAGCCGCCGACAGGGAAGGGACGAGCAGTACTTC.

This chain joins TRBV6-1 and TRBJ2-1, with 10 bases that match TRBD1. Germline CDR1 MNHNS, CDR2 SASEGT. V was clipped by 4 bases and J by 4 bases; unmatched bases: 4. There are 15 residues in the CDR3. The CDR3 bases are TGTGCCAGCAGTGCGACAGGGGGCTTATACAATGAGCAGTTCTTC. This gives the protein CASSATGGLYNEQFF.

This chain joins TRBV18 and TRBJ2-5; D is uncertain. The CDR3 spans 14 residues. V lost 5 bases and J lost 4, with 14 bases in between. Germline V lookup: CDR1 KGHSH, CDR2 LQKENI. CDR3 in DNA: TGTGCCAGCTCAGGGGATTCGGCAAGAGAGACCCAGTACTTC. Translating it yields CASSGDSARETQYF. Full variable domain (remainder filled in from reference TRBV18 and TRBJ2-5): NAGVMQNPRHLVRRRGQEARLRCSPMKGHSHVYWYRQLPEEGLKFMVYLQKENIIDESGMPKERFSAEFPKEGPSILRIQQVVRGDSAAYFCASSGDSARETQYFGPGTRLLVL.